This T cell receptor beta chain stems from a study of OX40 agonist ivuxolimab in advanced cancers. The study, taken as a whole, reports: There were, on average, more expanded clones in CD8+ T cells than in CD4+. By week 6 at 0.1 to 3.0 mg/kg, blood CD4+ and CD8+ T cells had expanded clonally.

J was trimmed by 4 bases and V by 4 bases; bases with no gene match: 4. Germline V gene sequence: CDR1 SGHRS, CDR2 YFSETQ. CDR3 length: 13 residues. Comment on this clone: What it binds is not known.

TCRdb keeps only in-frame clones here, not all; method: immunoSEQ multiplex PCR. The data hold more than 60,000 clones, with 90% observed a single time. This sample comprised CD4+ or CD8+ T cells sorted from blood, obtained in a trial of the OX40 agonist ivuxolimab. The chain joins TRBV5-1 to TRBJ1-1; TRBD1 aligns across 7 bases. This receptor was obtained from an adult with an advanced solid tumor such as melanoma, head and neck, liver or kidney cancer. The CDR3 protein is CASSGQGGTEAFF. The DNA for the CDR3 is TGCGCCAGCAGCGGGCAGGGGGGCACTGAAGCTTTCTTT.